Sequencing of this T cell receptor (beta chain) was carried out in a study of beta chain bispecific antibodies for T cell cancers. Findings of the study overall: In these mixed samples, most targeted TRBV reads derived from the leukemia cell line.

The CDR3 contains 14 residues. Germline V lookup: CDR1 SGHVS, CDR2 FNYEAQ. The J segment lost 4 bases and the V segment lost 8 bases, leaving 10 bases of the junction unmatched. TCRdb used MiXCR to reprocess the 5' RACE reads, holding one entry per CDR3 protein. The sample has about 18,000 distinct CDR3 sequences, 2.1% seen once. Blood mononuclear cells were expanded for two to three days using either OKT3 anti-CD3 antibody or CD3/CD28 beads. This clonotype was observed at least ten times. The antigen is undetermined. The source is a human donor in good health. Some clones in this sample may be carry-over from other donors' samples. The sequencing sample was made of healthy donor T cells cultured with leukemia cells. This chain connects TRBV7-6 to TRBJ2-7; 8 bases align to TRBD2. CDR3 DNA sequence: TGTGCCAGCTCCTCCGGGGGGGCAGCGTACGAGCAGTACTTC. Encoded protein: CASSSGGAAYEQYF.